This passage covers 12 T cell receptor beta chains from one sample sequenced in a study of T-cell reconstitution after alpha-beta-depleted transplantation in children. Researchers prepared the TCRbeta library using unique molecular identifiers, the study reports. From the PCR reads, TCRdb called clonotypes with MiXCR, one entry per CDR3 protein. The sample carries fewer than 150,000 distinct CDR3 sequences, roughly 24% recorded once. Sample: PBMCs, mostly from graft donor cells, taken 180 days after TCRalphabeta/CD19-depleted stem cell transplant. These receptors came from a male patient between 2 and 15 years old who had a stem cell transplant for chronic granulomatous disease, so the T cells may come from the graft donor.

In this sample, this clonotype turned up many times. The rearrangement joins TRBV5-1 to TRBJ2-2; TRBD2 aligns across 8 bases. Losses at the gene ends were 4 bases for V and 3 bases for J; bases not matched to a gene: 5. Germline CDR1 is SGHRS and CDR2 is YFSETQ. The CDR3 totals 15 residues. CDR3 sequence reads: CASSRTSLDTGELFF. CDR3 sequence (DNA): TGCGCCAGCAGCCGGACTAGCCTGGACACCGGGGAGCTGTTTTTT.

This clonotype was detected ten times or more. For the CDR3, the DNA is TGCAGCGTTGGGATGTTAGCGGGGCGGGATACGCAGTATTTT. This codes for CSVGMLAGRDTQYF. The gene calls are TRBV29-1 and TRBJ2-3, with 8 bases that match TRBD2. The CDR3 is 14 residues long. The trim removed 4 bases at V and 6 bases at J, leaving 9 bases unmatched. Germline CDR1 SQVTM, CDR2 ANQGSEA.

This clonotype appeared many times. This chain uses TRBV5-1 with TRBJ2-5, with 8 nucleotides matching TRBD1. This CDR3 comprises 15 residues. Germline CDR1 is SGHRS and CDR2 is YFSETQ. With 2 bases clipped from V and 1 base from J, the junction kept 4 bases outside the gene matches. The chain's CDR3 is CASSFGTGTQETQYF. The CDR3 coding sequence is TGCGCCAGCAGCTTTGGGACAGGCACCCAAGAGACCCAGTACTTC.

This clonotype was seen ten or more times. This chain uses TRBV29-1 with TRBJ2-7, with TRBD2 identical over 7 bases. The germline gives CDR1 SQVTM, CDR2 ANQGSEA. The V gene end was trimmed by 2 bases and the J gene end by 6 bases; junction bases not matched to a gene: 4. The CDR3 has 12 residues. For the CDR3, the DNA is TGCAGCGTTGAAAGGGACTACGGCGAGCAGTACTTC. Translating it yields CSVERDYGEQYF.

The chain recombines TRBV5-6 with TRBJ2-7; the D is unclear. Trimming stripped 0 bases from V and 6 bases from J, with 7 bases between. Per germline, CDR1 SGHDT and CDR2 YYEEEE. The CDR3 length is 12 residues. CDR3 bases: TGTGCCAGCAGCTTGGCCGATCGCGAGCAGTACTTC. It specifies CASSLADREQYF. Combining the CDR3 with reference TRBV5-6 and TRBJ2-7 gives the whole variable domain DAGVTQSPTHLIKTRGQQVTLRCSPKSGHDTVSWYQQALGQGPQFIFQYYEEEERQRGNFPDRFSGHQFPNYSSELNVNALLLGDSALYLCASSLADREQYFGPGTRLTVT.

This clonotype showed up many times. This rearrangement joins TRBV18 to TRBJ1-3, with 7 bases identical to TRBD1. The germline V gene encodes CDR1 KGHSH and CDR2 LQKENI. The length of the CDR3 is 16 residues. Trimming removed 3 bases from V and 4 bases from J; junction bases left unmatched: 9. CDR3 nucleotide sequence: TGTGCCAGCTCACCCGGAAGGGGGCTTCTGGGAAACACCATATATTTT. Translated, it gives CASSPGRGLLGNTIYF.

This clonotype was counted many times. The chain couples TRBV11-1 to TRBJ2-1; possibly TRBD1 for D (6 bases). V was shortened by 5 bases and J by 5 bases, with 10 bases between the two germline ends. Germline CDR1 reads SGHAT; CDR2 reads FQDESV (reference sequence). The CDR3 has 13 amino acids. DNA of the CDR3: TGTGCCAGCAGCCCCGGACAGAACAATGAGCAGTTCTTC. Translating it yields CASSPGQNNEQFF.

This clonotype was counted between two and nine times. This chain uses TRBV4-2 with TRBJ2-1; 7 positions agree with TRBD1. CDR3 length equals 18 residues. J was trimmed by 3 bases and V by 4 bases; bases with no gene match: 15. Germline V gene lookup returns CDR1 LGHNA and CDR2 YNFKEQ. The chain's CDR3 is CASSLYGLQGSFYNEQFF. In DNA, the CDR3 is TGTGCCAGCAGCCTATACGGCCTACAGGGGAGCTTCTACAATGAGCAGTTCTTC.

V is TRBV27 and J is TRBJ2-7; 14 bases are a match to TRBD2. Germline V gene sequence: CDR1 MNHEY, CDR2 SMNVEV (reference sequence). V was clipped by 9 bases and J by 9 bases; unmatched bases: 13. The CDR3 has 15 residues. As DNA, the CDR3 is TGTGCCAGTCGTCTGGGACTAGCGGGAGTATATGGGCAGTACTTC. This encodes CASRLGLAGVYGQYF.

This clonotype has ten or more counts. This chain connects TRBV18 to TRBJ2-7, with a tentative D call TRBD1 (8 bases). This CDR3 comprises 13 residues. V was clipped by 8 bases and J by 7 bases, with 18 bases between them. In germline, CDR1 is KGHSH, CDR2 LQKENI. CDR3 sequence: CASTQGGPSEQYF. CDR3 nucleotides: TGTGCCAGCACACAGGGGGGGCCATCTGAGCAGTACTTC.

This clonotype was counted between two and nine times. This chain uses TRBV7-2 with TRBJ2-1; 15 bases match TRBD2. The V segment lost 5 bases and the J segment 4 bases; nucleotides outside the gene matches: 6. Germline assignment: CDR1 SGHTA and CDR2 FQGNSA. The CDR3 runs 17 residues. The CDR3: CASSLPGTSGGYNEQFF. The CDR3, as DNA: TGTGCCAGCAGCCTCCCAGGGACTAGCGGGGGGTACAATGAGCAGTTCTTC.

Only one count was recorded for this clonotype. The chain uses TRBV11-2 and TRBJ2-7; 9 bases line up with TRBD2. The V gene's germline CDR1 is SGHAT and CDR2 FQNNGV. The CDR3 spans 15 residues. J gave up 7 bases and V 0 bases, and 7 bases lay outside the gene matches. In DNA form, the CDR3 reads TGTGCCAGCAGCTTAGAGTTAATAGCGGGAGTTGAGCAGTACTTC. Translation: CASSLELIAGVEQYF. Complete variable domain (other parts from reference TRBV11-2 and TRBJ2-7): EAGVAQSPRYKIIEKRQSVAFWCNPISGHATLYWYQQILGQGPKLLIQFQNNGVVDDSQLPKDRFSAERLKGVDSTLKIQPAKLEDSAVYLCASSLELIAGVEQYFGPGTRLTVT.